The present TCR beta chain was sequenced within a study of post-analysis software for immune sequencing data. The wider study: Included courses were relapsing-remitting and secondary progressive multiple sclerosis; progressive-relapsing multiple sclerosis was also included.

A note on this clonotype: Its antigen is currently unknown.

Researchers reported that TCR beta cDNA libraries carried unique molecular identifiers. MiXCR was run by TCRdb on the PCR reads, yielding one entry per CDR3 protein. The sample has 700,000 to 800,000 distinct CDR3 sequences; 25% to 30% are singletons. This CDR3 region has 13 residues. Trimming pared 3 bases from V and 6 bases from J, leaving 12 bases between. Findings and caveats of the study: Those with multiple sclerosis, the patient group, showed significantly lower normalized Chao1 diversity than controls. Roughly five TRBV segments, including TRBV5-6, TRBV5-1 and TRBV20-1, were more frequent in patients than controls.

The TCR originated in a girl aged 10 to 17 with multiple sclerosis. Sequences were obtained from blood. The chain is built from TRBV12-3 or TRBV12-4 and TRBJ2-7; no reliable D call. CDR3 loop: CASSFPGSVEQYF. The DNA for the CDR3 is TGTGCCAGCAGTTTTCCGGGTTCGGTCGAGCAGTACTTC.